A selection of T cell receptor beta chains follows, all from one sample in a study of blood T cell repertoires in COVID-19. Generated by immunoSEQ multiplex PCR, the TCRdb table keeps only in-frame clones and is missing some. The profile shows 200,000 or so clones, 85% to 90% of them singletons. The specimen was peripheral blood. Receptor source: a man between 50 and 59 years old with acute or convalescent COVID-19. CDR3s include the opening cysteine and the closing phenylalanine or tryptophan. The D gene is left open where the match is weak. Part of the rows lack a size; the others show once, few, many or a class for expanded clones.

j_gene	v_gene	len	abundance	d_gene	CDR3aa	CDR3nt
TRBJ1-4	TRBV13	15	.	TRBD1	CASSSTGMVNEKLFF	TGTGCCAGCAGCTCGACAGGGATGGTTAATGAAAAACTGTTTTTT
TRBJ1-1	TRBV30	16	.	.	CASEPPRRWVNTEAFF	TGTGCCTCGGAGCCTCCCAGACGGTGGGTGAACACTGAAGCTTTCTTT
TRBJ1-1	TRBV5-4	14	.	TRBD1	CASSPHRGTTEAFF	TGTGCCAGCAGCCCCCACAGGGGGACGACTGAAGCTTTCTTT
TRBJ2-2	TRBV7-6	18	.	TRBD2	CASSPRLAGGTNTGELFF	TGTGCCAGCAGCCCCCGACTAGCGGGGGGGACTAACACCGGGGAGCTGTTTTTT
TRBJ2-1	TRBV2	13	.	TRBD2	CASRLAGSDEQFF	TGTGCCAGCAGACTAGCGGGGAGCGATGAGCAGTTCTTC
TRBJ1-5	TRBV7-2	16	.	.	CASSRGGPAGYQPQHF	TGTGCCAGCAGCCGCGGGGGGCCCGCCGGATATCAGCCCCAGCATTTT
TRBJ2-7	TRBV2	15	few	.	CASILVPGRGYEQYF	TGTGCCAGCATTCTGGTCCCGGGCAGGGGTTACGAGCAGTACTTC
TRBJ2-1	TRBV5-4	12	.	.	CASSPEGNEQFF	TGTGCCAGCAGCCCCGAGGGCAATGAGCAGTTCTTC
TRBJ1-4	TRBV6-5	14	.	.	CASSPQPLSEKLFF	TGTGCCAGCAGTCCACAGCCTCTATCCGAAAAACTGTTTTTT
TRBJ2-7	TRBV7-2	16	.	TRBD1	CASSFIRDSRLYEQYF	TGTGCCAGCAGCTTCATACGGGACAGCCGACTATACGAGCAGTACTTC
TRBJ1-1	TRBV7-3	15	.	TRBD1	CASSLRTGGNTEAFF	TGTGCCAGCAGCTTACGGACAGGGGGGAACACTGAAGCTTTCTTT
TRBJ1-4	TRBV5-1	15	.	.	CASSWRMGKDEKLFF	TGCGCCAGCAGCTGGAGGATGGGGAAGGATGAAAAACTGTTTTTT
TRBJ2-5	TRBV30	12	.	.	CAWSATGETQYF	TGTGCCTGGAGTGCCACGGGGGAGACCCAGTACTTC
TRBJ1-3	TRBV27	15	.	TRBD1	CASSLRQGTGNTIYF	TGTGCCAGCAGTTTAAGACAGGGGACTGGAAACACCATATATTTT
TRBJ2-4	TRBV27	15	.	.	CASRDGQFRGNIQYF	TGTGCCAGCAGGGACGGACAGTTCAGGGGTAACATTCAGTACTTC
TRBJ1-4	TRBV4-1	16	.	TRBD1	CASSQDGTAFNEKLFF	TGCGCCAGCAGCCAAGATGGGACAGCGTTCAATGAAAAACTGTTTTTT
TRBJ1-1	TRBV13	14	.	.	CASSLTDMNTEAFF	TGTGCCAGCAGCTTGACAGATATGAACACTGAAGCTTTCTTT
TRBJ1-2	TRBV29-1	13	.	TRBD1	CSVERDRGYGYTF	TGCAGCGTTGAAAGGGACAGGGGTTATGGCTACACCTTC
TRBJ1-6	TRBV21-1	14	few	.	CASSLLKDKVSLHF	TGTGCCAGCAGCCTCCTTAAGGACAAGGTGTCCCTCCACTTT
TRBJ1-3	TRBV11-3	16	.	TRBD1	CASSPGGGRSGNTIYF	TGTGCCAGCAGCCCGGGAGGGGGCCGCTCTGGAAACACCATATATTTT
TRBJ2-7	TRBV2	13	.	.	CASTIGLGPEQYF	TGTGCCAGCACAATAGGACTGGGCCCCGAGCAGTACTTC
TRBJ1-2	TRBV19	14	many	.	CASSIIVEDYGYTF	TGTGCCAGTAGTATAATTGTAGAGGACTATGGCTACACCTTC
TRBJ2-2	TRBV6-5	15	.	.	CASSYGARNTGELFF	TGTGCCAGCAGTTACGGAGCGCGGAACACCGGGGAGCTGTTTTTT
TRBJ1-5	TRBV27	15	.	.	CASREGFGSNQPQHF	TGTGCCAGCAGAGAGGGTTTCGGAAGCAATCAGCCCCAGCATTTT
TRBJ2-1	TRBV27	14	once	.	CASSPDTRGNEQFF	TGTGCCAGCAGTCCGGACACCAGGGGCAATGAGCAGTTCTTC